This TCR beta chain derives from a study of blood T cells in healthy people across ages. This clonotype was observed a few times. Its antigen is unknown. Study results and caveats: What prevented conclusive comparison of naive and antigen-experienced cells was that PBMCs were unsorted. There were more naive CD4+ cells and higher diversity in long-lived donors than in aged donors. The authors considered diversity estimates from one million T cells to be underestimates.

It was with a sample-barcoded 5' primer and a J-beta primer mix that a second PCR of roughly 6 to 11 cycles was run. Each cDNA molecule carried a tag from a template-switch adaptor that contained 12 random nucleotides. TCRdb called the 5' RACE reads again in MiXCR, with one record for every CDR3 protein. The profile shows roughly 1,500,000 distinct CDR3 sequences, roughly 40% of them singletons. The germline gives CDR1 SEHNR, CDR2 FQNEAQ (reference sequence). This CDR3 region has 13 residues. Trimming cost V 2 bases and J 5 bases, with 10 bases left between them. Sequencing was performed on blood. This chain uses TRBV7-9 with TRBJ2-7, with D possibly called TRBD1 or TRBD2 (6 bases each). This receptor was obtained from a young woman in good health. The CDR3 here is CASSLYGGDEQYF. As DNA, the CDR3 is TGTGCCAGCAGCTTATACGGGGGCGACGAGCAGTACTTC.